These 5 T cell receptor beta chains were all obtained from the same sample, sequenced in a study of cytomegalovirus exposure and HLA in healthy donors. Profiled with immunoSEQ multiplex PCR; TCRdb holds only in-frame clones, not every one. Of some 350,000 clones in the sample, 75% to 90% were seen once. Sequencing was done on a sample of PBMCs. These receptors originate from a woman aged 25-40 years in good health and CMV-seropositive.

V is TRBV9 and J is TRBJ1-2; possibly TRBD1 for D (5 bases). V gave up 0 bases and J gave up 5 bases, with 17 bases separating them. CDR3 size: 16 residues. Germline V gives CDR1 SGDLS, CDR2 YYNGEE. The chain's CDR3 is CASSVVGRADFYGYTF. The CDR3 coding sequence is TGTGCCAGCAGCGTAGTGGGCAGGGCCGACTTTTATGGCTACACCTTC.

This clone was detected only a few times. The J gene is TRBJ1-2, the V gene TRBV19; D not certain. Germline CDR1 reads LNHDA; CDR2 reads SQIVND (reference sequence). The CDR3 has 16 amino acids. Trimming left V 6 bases short and J 1 base short, with 18 bases between. DNA of the CDR3: TGTGCCAGTAGAGGACTTTCCAAAGTCCTTAACTATGGCTACACCTTC. Amino acids: CASRGLSKVLNYGYTF.

This clone has a handful of counts. This chain uses TRBV19 with TRBJ1-1; D gene uncertain. V gave up 7 bases and J gave up 0 bases, with 24 bases separating them. CDR1 is LNHDA and CDR2 is SQIVND in the germline V gene (reference sequence). The CDR3 totals 18 residues. CDR3: CASTLGSGWGILNTEAFF. The CDR3 region has the DNA TGTGCCAGTACCTTAGGATCGGGATGGGGAATTTTGAACACTGAAGCTTTCTTT. The variable domain in full, with the rest retrieved from reference TRBV19 and TRBJ1-1, is DGGITQSPKYLFRKEGQNVTLSCEQNLNHDAMYWYRQDPGQGLRLIYYSQIVNDFQKGDIAEGYSVSREKKESFPLTVTSAQKNPTAFYLCASTLGSGWGILNTEAFFGQGTRLTVV.

The sample holds a few counts of this clone. This chain connects TRBV11-2 to TRBJ1-2; 8 nucleotides agree with TRBD1. The germline V gene encodes CDR1 SGHAT and CDR2 FQNNGV. This CDR3 is 15 amino acids long. With V trimmed by 1 base and J by 6 bases, 7 bases remained unmatched. For the CDR3, the DNA is TGTGCCAGCAGCTTAGGGCAGGGGGCCACTGATGGCTACACCTTC. This encodes CASSLGQGATDGYTF.

This clone came up a few times. The genes are TRBV5-4 and TRBJ2-2; TRBD1 is a possible D gene (6 bases). Germline CDR1 and CDR2: SGHNT and YYREEE (reference sequence). The CDR3 consists of 15 residues. The ends were cut back, 5 bases at V and 1 base at J, with 12 bases in the middle. The CDR3 DNA sequence: TGTGCCAGCAGGCCGGGACACCTGAACACCGGGGAGCTGTTTTTT. Translation gives CASRPGHLNTGELFF.